This TCR beta chain was sequenced in a study of CD8+ T cells in alopecia areata. Extracted from the samples, RNA was reverse transcribed into cDNA to serve as the sequencing template. Libraries were prepared by immunoSEQ multiplex PCR; TCRdb keeps only in-frame clonotypes and omits some of them. The sample has roughly 110,000 clones, 56% seen once. V dropped 4 bases and J dropped 0; count of bases not matched to a gene: 10. Germline V CDR1 and CDR2: SNHLY, FYNNEI. The CDR3 covers 18 residues. Treatment described: oral pan-JAK inhibitor, 5-10 mg twice daily. This TCR was recovered from a human donor with alopecia areata. J is TRBJ2-1 and V is TRBV2; 9 bases line up with TRBD2. This sample comprised CD4+ T cells sorted from blood, obtained at week 24, from a patient treated with tofacitinib. Written as DNA, the CDR3 is TGTGCCAGCAGTGGTGGACTAGCGCCGGTGAGCTCCTACAATGAGCAGTTCTTC. Translated: CASSGGLAPVSSYNEQFF.